These 15 T cell receptor beta chains originate from one sample sequenced in a study of control samples from healthy donors and cancer patients. Libraries were prepared by immunoSEQ multiplex PCR; TCRdb keeps only in-frame clonotypes and omits some of them. The sample has under 300,000 clones; roughly 87% are singletons. What was sequenced was PBMCs. The receptor set was obtained from a woman in her fifties or sixties with lung cancer.

V usage is TRBV13 and J usage is TRBJ2-3; D is tentatively TRBD1 or TRBD2 (6 bases each). The V end lost 0 bases, the J end lost 2 bases, and 15 bases lay between the germline ends. Germline V gene lookup returns CDR1 PRHDT and CDR2 FYEKMQ (reference sequence). The CDR3 is made up of 17 amino acids. CDR3 DNA: TGTGCCAGCAGCTTAGGCCCACCCGGGGGCTCCACAGATACGCAGTATTTT. The encoded protein is CASSLGPPGGSTDTQYF.

This clone occurred a few times. This chain connects TRBV7-2 to TRBJ2-1; TRBD2 aligns across 7 bases. The germline CDR1 and CDR2 sequences are SGHTA and FQGNSA. The CDR3 has 13 residues. Losses at the gene ends were 0 bases for V and 8 bases for J; bases not matched to a gene: 1. CDR3 protein: CASSLAGGDEQFF. In DNA, the CDR3 is TGTGCCAGCAGCTTAGCGGGAGGGGATGAGCAGTTCTTC.

This clone has just one count. The chain carries TRBV5-1 and TRBJ1-1, with 7 bases lining up with TRBD1. Germline lookup yields CDR1 SGHRS and CDR2 YFSETQ. The CDR3 has 15 amino acids. V shed 2 bases, J shed 1 base, and the junction held 5 bases outside the gene matches. The CDR3 region is CASSFQAGGNTEAFF. CDR3 nucleotides: TGCGCCAGCAGCTTTCAGGCAGGGGGGAACACTGAAGCTTTCTTT.

This clone occurred a few times. The chain carries TRBV11-2 and TRBJ1-3; D might be TRBD1 (5 bases). CDR1 and CDR2 from the germline V gene are SGHAT and FQNNGV. Trimming cost V 6 bases and J 3 bases, with 15 bases left between them. This CDR3 spans 15 amino acids. CDR3 amino acids: CASRTDQGFGNTIYF. Here the CDR3 DNA reads TGTGCCAGCAGAACCGACCAGGGATTTGGAAACACCATATATTTT.

This rearrangement joins TRBV29-1 to TRBJ2-5; D may be TRBD1 (5 bases). Trimming shortened V by 4 bases and J by 5 bases, and 17 bases separated the two germline ends. The CDR3 is 14 amino acids. From germline, CDR1 is SQVTM and CDR2 ANQGSEA. CDR3 sequence reads: CSVGHRRGDETQYF. Written as DNA, the CDR3 is TGCAGCGTTGGTCACAGAAGGGGCGATGAGACCCAGTACTTC.

V gene TRBV21-1 combines with J gene TRBJ1-6. TRBV21-1 corresponds to a pseudogene. There are 10 residues in the CDR3. CDR3 residues: CASGGSPLHF. CDR3 DNA: TGTGCCAGTGGGGGTTCACCCCTCCACTTT.

The chain links TRBV6-1 to TRBJ2-1; D is uncertain. CDR3 length: 13 residues. V dropped 5 bases and J dropped 3 bases, with 8 bases sitting between them. The germline V gene has CDR1 MNHNS and CDR2 SASEGT. The chain's CDR3 is CASSRDDYNEQFF. The DNA of the CDR3 is TGTGCCAGCAGTCGCGATGACTACAATGAGCAGTTCTTC.

The gene calls are TRBV6-5 and TRBJ2-2; unclear D gene. There are 14 residues in the CDR3. Trimming cost V 0 bases and J 3 bases, with 5 bases left between them. Germline loops: CDR1 MNHEY, CDR2 SVGAGI. CDR3 bases: TGTGCCAGCAGTTACTCGATTCACACCGGGGAGCTGTTTTTT. The encoded protein is CASSYSIHTGELFF.

The chain is built from TRBV2 and TRBJ2-1, with D possibly TRBD2 on 5 matching bases. The CDR3 sequence is 14 residues long. The V gene lost 2 bases and the J gene lost 8 bases, with 13 bases spanning the gap. Per the germline V gene, CDR1 is SNHLY and CDR2 is FYNNEI. CDR3 amino acids: CASSERTGTDEQFF. CDR3 DNA sequence: TGTGCCAGCAGTGAAAGGACTGGCACGGATGAGCAGTTCTTC.

This chain uses TRBV7-9 with TRBJ2-6, with a possible D match to TRBD1 (6 bases). This CDR3 region has 16 residues. V lost 6 bases to trimming and J lost 0 bases, with 12 bases between them. Germline CDR1 reads SEHNR; CDR2 reads FQNEAQ (reference sequence). The CDR3 sequence: CASRTYRVSGANVLTF. CDR3 DNA: TGTGCCAGCAGGACGTACAGGGTCTCTGGGGCCAACGTCCTGACTTTC. Based on the CDR3 plus reference TRBV7-9 and TRBJ2-6, the full variable domain is DTGVSQNPRHKITKRGQNVTFRCDPISEHNRLYWYRQTLGQGPEFLTYFQNEAQLEKSRLLSDRFSAERPKGSFSTLEIQRTEQGDSAMYLCASRTYRVSGANVLTFGAGSRLTVL.

This chain joins TRBV5-1 and TRBJ2-2, with D unresolved. Trimming left V 2 bases short and J 4 bases short, with 9 bases between. Germline CDR1 reads SGHRS; CDR2 reads YFSETQ. CDR3 length equals 14 residues. The CDR3 DNA reads as TGCGCCAGCAGCTTCGTGGTGTCCACCGGGGAGCTGTTTTTT. Its translation: CASSFVVSTGELFF.

The J gene is TRBJ1-6, the V gene TRBV2; D gene uncertain. Trimming took 3 bases from V and 10 from J, leaving 16 bases between them. CDR1 and CDR2 (germline): SNHLY, FYNNEI. The CDR3 spans 15 residues. This CDR3 reads CASSEGFGVRSPLHF. CDR3 sequence (DNA): TGTGCCAGCAGTGAGGGTTTCGGGGTACGGTCACCCCTCCACTTT. The entire variable domain, with the rest obtained from reference TRBV2 and TRBJ1-6, is as follows: EPEVTQTPSHQVTQMGQEVILRCVPISNHLYFYWYRQILGQKVEFLVSFYNNEISEKSEIFDDQFSVERPDGSNFTLKIRSTKLEDSAMYFCASSEGFGVRSPLHFGNGTRLTVT.

This chain links TRBV3-1 (or the pseudogene TRBV3-2) with TRBJ2-5; 10 bases map to TRBD2. This CDR3 has 16 amino acids. Trimming removed 4 bases from V and 1 base from J; junction bases left unmatched: 6. Germline-derived CDR1 and CDR2 are LGHDT and YNNKEL (reference sequence). The CDR3 DNA is TGTGCCAGCAGCCCCGGGACTAGCGCTTCCCAAGAGACCCAGTACTTC. Its protein is CASSPGTSASQETQYF.

The gene calls are TRBV5-3 and TRBJ2-7; possibly TRBD2 for D (6 bases). TRBV5-3 has ORF status, its function being uncertain. The CDR3 has 12 residues. The germline V and J ends were trimmed by 1 base and 6 bases, with 8 bases remaining between them. Here the CDR3 reads CARSLPGGEQYF. DNA of the CDR3: TGTGCCAGAAGCTTGCCCGGGGGCGAGCAGTACTTC.

The rearrangement uses TRBV7-3 and TRBJ2-1; 8 positions match TRBD1. The germline CDR1 and CDR2 sequences are SGHTA and FQGTGA. The CDR3 sequence is 15 residues long. V gave up 3 bases and J gave up 2 bases; unmatched junction bases: 3. This CDR3 is CASSFDRGAYNEQFF. The CDR3 coding sequence is TGTGCCAGCAGCTTCGACAGGGGCGCCTACAATGAGCAGTTCTTC.